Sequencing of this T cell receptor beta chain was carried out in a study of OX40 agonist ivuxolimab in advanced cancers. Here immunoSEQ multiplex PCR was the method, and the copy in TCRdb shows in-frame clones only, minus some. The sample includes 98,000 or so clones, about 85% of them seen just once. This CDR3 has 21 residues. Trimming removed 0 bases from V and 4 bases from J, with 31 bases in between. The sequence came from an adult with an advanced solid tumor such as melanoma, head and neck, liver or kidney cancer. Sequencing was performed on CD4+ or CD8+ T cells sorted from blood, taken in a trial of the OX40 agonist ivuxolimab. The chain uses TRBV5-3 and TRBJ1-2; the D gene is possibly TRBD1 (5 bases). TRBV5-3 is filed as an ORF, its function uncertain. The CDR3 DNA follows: TGTGCCAGAAGCTTGGGAGGGGCGCTAGCCAAGGGGTACCCCCTTGTCTATGGCTACACCTTC. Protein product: CARSLGGALAKGYPLVYGYTF.